This T cell receptor (beta chain) was recorded in a study of low-dose radiotherapy and immunotherapy resistance in tumors. First-strand cDNA used TRAV- and TRBV-specific primers, covering alpha and beta chains. TCR amplification used 20 to 25 PCR cycles, a constant-region primer and a V-primer adapter. TCRdb analysed the reads with MiXCR anew, one entry per CDR3 protein. The repertoire includes 95,000 to 100,000 distinct CDR3 sequences, around 21% of them detected once, and 4.1% sits in the top ten. Time point denoted: after trial treatment. Treatment defined: LDRT plus nivolumab, ipilimumab, low-dose cyclophosphamide and aspirin (RACIN trial). Low-dose radiotherapy, low-dose cyclophosphamide, aspirin, ipilimumab and nivolumab were all given to the donors. Sequencing was performed on PBMCs, taken after low-dose radiotherapy plus immunotherapy. The TCR was taken from a male donor with prostate cancer.

The CDR3 is CASSVGTAQVRSQYF. The CDR3 nucleotides read TGTGCCAGCAGCGTGGGGACAGCGCAAGTTAGGTCCCAGTACTTC. V and J are TRBV9 and TRBJ2-5, with 7 bases aligning to TRBD1. In germline, CDR1 is SGDLS, CDR2 YYNGEE. V shed 2 bases and J 9 bases; nucleotides not matched to a gene: 13. The CDR3 loop spans 15 amino acids. Filled out from reference TRBV9 and TRBJ2-5, the complete variable domain reads DSGVTQTPKHLITATGQRVTLRCSPRSGDLSVYWYQQSLDQGLQFLIQYYNGEERAKGNILERFSAQQFPDLHSELNLSSLELGDSALYFCASSVGTAQVRSQYFGPGTRLLVL.